This T cell receptor (beta chain) is from a study of blood T cell repertoires in COVID-19. V was pared by 2 bases and J by 8 bases, with 10 bases of the junction left unmatched. The CDR3 has 16 amino acids. Germline-derived CDR1 and CDR2 are MNHEY and SVGAGI. Self-reported history from a screening survey and questionnaire set each donor's cohort. The assay was immunoSEQ multiplex PCR, and TCRdb's table has in-frame clones only and misses some. The sample yields 200,000 or so clones, 70% to 90% seen once. This clone was seen a single time. Input material: PBMCs or T cells enriched from blood (not recorded which). This chain connects TRBV6-5 to TRBJ2-1, with 9 bases aligning to TRBD2. The sequence was obtained from a man between 25 and 39 years old who had recovered from COVID-19. This CDR3 is CASSYLGTSRSHEQFF. CDR3 DNA sequence: TGTGCCAGCAGTTACCTCGGGACTAGCCGGTCGCATGAGCAGTTCTTC.